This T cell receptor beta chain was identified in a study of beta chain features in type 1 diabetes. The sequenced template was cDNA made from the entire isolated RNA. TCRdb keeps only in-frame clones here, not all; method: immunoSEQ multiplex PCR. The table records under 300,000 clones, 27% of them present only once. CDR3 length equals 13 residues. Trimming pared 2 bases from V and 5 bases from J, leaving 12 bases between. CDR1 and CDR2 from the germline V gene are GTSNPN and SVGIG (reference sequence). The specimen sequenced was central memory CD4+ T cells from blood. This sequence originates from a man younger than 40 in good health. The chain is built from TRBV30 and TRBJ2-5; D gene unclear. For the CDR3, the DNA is TGTGCCTGGAGTCCACCCGGGTGGGAGACCCAGTACTTC. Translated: CAWSPPGWETQYF.